What follows is one T cell receptor (beta chain) and its context. What it recognizes is unknown. The sample originates from a study of blood T cells in healthy people across ages. Whole-study results and caveats: Any conclusive comparison of naive versus antigen-experienced cells was prevented by using unsorted PBMCs.

Samples each had at least 5.5 micrograms of total RNA extracted. With V trimmed by 3 bases and J by 3 bases, 6 bases remained unmatched. Germline values: CDR1 SEHNR, CDR2 FQNEAQ (reference sequence). The CDR3 spans 16 residues. It was with a sample-barcoded 5' primer and a J-beta primer mix that a second PCR of about 6 to 12 cycles was run. In TCRdb, the 5' RACE reads were re-called with MiXCR into one record per CDR3 protein. The sample records 700,000 to 900,000 distinct CDR3 sequences, around 24% being singletons. This sample also appeared in a second study, on T cells of mothers and their children. As that report states: Sample barcodes and 2-4 random nucleotides came from the second PCR's M1S primer.

The sample consisted of blood. The rearrangement links TRBV7-9 to TRBJ1-2; 11 positions agree with TRBD1. This TCR was recovered from a boy younger than 18 in good health. Written as DNA, the CDR3 is TGTGCCAGCAGCTTTGTTTGGACAGGGGGCGACTATGGCTACACCTTC. Amino acids: CASSFVWTGGDYGYTF.